This T cell receptor (beta chain) was retrieved from a study of siplizumab effects on memory and regulatory T cells. The protocol was immunoSEQ multiplex PCR, while the TCRdb copy is restricted to in-frame clones and leaves out a portion. The sample lists more than 95,000 clones; 85% to 95% were seen once. The CDR3 consists of 14 residues. Looked up from germline, CDR1 is SGHRS and CDR2 is YFSETQ. Trimming removed 0 bases from V and 8 bases from J, with 11 bases in between. Material: Tregs sorted from blood. The chain uses TRBV5-1 and TRBJ1-4; possibly TRBD1 for D (5 bases). This clonotype was obtained from a human donor in good health. The CDR3 DNA follows: TGCGCCAGCAGCTTGGAGGGGTTTAGGGAAAAACTGTTTTTT. Amino acid sequence: CASSLEGFREKLFF.